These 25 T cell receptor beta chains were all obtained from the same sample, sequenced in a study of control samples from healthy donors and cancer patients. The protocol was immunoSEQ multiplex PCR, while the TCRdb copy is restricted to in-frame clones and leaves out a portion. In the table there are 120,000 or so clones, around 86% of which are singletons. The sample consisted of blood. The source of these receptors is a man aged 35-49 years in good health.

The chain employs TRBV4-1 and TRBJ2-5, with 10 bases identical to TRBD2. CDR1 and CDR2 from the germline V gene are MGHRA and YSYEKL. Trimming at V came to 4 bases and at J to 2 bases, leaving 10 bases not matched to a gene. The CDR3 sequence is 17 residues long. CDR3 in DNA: TGCGCCAGCAGCCTACGACTAGCGGGCCCGTTTCAAGAGACCCAGTACTTC. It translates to CASSLRLAGPFQETQYF.

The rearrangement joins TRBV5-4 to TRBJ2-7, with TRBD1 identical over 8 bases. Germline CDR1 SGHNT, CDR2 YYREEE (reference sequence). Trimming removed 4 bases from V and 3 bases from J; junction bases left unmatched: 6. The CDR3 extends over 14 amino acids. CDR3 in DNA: TGTGCCAGCAGCGGGCCAGGGGGCCTCTACGAGCAGTACTTC. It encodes CASSGPGGLYEQYF.

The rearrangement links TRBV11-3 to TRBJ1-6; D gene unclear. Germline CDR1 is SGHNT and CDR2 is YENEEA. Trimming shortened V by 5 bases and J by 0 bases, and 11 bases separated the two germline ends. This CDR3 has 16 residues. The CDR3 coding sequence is TGTGCCAGCAGCCTGGGAGTGAGCTCCTATAATTCACCCCTCCACTTT. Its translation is CASSLGVSSYNSPLHF.

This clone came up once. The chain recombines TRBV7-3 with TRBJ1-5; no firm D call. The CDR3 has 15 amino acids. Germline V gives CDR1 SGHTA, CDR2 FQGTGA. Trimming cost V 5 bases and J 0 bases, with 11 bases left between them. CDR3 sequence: CASSHGRNSNQPQHF. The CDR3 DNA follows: TGTGCCAGCAGCCACGGGAGGAATAGCAATCAGCCCCAGCATTTT.

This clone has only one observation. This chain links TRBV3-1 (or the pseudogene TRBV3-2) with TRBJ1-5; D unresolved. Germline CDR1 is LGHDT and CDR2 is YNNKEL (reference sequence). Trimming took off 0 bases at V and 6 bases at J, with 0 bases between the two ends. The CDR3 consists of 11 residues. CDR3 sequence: CASSQDQPQHF. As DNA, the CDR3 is TGTGCCAGCAGCCAAGATCAGCCCCAGCATTTT.

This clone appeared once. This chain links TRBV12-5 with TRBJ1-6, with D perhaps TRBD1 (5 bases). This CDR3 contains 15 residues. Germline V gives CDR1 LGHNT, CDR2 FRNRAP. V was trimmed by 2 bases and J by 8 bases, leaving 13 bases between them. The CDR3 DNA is TGTGCTAGTGGTTTGCTTCGAGAGGGACATTCACCCCTCCACTTT. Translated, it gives CASGLLREGHSPLHF.

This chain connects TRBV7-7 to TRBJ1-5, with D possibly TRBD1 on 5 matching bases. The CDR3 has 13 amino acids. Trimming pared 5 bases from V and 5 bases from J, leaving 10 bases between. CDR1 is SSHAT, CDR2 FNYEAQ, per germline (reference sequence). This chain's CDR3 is CASSRDRDQPQHF. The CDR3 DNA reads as TGTGCCAGCAGCCGGGACCGAGATCAGCCCCAGCATTTT.

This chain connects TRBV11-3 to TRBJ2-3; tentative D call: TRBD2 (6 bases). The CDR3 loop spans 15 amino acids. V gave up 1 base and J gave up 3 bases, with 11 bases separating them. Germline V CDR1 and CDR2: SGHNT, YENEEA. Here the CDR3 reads CASSLAEGRTDTQYF. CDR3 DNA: TGTGCCAGCAGCTTAGCGGAGGGTCGGACAGATACGCAGTATTTT.

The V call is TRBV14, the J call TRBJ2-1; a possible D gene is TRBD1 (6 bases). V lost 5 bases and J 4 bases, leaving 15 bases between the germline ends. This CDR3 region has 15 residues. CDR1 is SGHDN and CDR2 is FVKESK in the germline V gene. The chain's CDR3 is CASSLPGTTYNEQFF. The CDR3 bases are TGTGCCAGCAGCTTACCCGGGACAACGTACAATGAGCAGTTCTTC.

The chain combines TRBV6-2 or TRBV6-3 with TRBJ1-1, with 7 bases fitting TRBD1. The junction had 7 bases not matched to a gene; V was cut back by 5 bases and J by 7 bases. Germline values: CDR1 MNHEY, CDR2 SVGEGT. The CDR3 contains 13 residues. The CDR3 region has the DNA TGTGCCAGCAGTAAACAGGGGCAAGGTGAAGCTTTCTTT. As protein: CASSKQGQGEAFF.

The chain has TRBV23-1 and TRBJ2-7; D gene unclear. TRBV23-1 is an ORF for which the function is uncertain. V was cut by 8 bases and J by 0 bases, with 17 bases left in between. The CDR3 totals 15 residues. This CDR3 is CASLGLTAVSYEQYF. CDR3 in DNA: TGCGCCAGCCTGGGCCTAACTGCGGTCTCCTACGAGCAGTACTTC.

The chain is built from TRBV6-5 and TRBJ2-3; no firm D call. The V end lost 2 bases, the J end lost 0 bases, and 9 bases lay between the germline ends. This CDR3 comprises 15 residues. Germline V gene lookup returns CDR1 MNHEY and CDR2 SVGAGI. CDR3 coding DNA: TGTGCCAGCAGTTACGTTGCGGCCAGCACAGATACGCAGTATTTT. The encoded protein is CASSYVAASTDTQYF.

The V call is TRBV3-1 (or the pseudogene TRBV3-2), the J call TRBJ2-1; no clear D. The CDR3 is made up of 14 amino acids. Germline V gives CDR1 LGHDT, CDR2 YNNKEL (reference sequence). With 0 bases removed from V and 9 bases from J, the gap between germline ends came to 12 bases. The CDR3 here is CASSQERHSSEQFF. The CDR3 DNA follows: TGTGCCAGCAGCCAAGAACGACATTCGAGTGAGCAGTTCTTC.

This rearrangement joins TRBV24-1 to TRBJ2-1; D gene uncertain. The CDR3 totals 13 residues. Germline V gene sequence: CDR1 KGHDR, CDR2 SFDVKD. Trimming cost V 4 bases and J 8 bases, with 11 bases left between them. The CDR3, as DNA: TGTGCCACCAGTGACCGGTGGGTCGATGAGCAGTTCTTC. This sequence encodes CATSDRWVDEQFF.

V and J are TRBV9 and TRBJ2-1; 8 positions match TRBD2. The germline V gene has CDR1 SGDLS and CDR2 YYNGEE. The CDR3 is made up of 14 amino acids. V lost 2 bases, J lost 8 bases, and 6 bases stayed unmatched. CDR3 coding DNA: TGTGCCAGCAGCGTTGGCGGGGGGTTGCATGAGCAGTTCTTC. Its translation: CASSVGGGLHEQFF. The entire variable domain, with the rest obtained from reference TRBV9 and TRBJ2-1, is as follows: DSGVTQTPKHLITATGQRVTLRCSPRSGDLSVYWYQQSLDQGLQFLIQYYNGEERAKGNILERFSAQQFPDLHSELNLSSLELGDSALYFCASSVGGGLHEQFFGPGTRLTVL.

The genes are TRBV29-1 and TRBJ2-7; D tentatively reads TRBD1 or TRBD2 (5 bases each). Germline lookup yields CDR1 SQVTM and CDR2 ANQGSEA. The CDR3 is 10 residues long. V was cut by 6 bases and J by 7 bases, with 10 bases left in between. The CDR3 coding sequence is TGCAGCGTGGGGACCATAGAGCAGTACTTC. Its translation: CSVGTIEQYF.

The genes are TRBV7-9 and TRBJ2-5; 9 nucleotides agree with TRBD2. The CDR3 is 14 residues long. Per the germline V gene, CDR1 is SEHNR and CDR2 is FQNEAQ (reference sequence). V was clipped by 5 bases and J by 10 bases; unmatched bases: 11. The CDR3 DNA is TGTGCCAGCAGCCCCGGGGTAGCGGGGGAATACCAGTACTTC. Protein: CASSPGVAGEYQYF. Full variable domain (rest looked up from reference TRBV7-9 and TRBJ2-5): DTGVSQNPRHKITKRGQNVTFRCDPISEHNRLYWYRQTLGQGPEFLTYFQNEAQLEKSRLLSDRFSAERPKGSFSTLEIQRTEQGDSAMYLCASSPGVAGEYQYFGPGTRLLVL.

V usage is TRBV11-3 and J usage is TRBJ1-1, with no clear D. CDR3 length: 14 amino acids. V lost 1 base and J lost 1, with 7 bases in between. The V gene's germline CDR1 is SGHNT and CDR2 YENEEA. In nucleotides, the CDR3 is TGTGCCAGCAGCTTAGTCTCTGCGAACACTGAAGCTTTCTTT. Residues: CASSLVSANTEAFF.

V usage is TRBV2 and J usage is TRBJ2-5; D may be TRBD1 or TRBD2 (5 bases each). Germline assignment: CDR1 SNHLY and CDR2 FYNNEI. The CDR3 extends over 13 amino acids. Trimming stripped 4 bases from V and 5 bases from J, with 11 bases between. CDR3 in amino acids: CASSGDLEETQYF. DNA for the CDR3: TGTGCCAGCAGTGGGGACCTTGAGGAGACCCAGTACTTC.

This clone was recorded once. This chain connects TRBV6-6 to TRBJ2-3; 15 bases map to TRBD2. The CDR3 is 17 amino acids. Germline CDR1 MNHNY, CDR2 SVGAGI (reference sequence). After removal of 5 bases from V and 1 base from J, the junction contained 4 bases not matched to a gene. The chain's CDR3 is CASSRRTSGGGTDTQYF. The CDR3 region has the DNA TGTGCCAGCAGTCGTCGGACTAGCGGGGGGGGCACAGATACGCAGTATTTT.

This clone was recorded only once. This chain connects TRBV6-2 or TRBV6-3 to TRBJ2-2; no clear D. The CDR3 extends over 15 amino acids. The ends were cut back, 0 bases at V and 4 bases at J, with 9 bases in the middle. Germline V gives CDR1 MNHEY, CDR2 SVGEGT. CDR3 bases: TGTGCCAGCAGTTACTCTGTCGATAGCACCGGGGAGCTGTTTTTT. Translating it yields CASSYSVDSTGELFF.

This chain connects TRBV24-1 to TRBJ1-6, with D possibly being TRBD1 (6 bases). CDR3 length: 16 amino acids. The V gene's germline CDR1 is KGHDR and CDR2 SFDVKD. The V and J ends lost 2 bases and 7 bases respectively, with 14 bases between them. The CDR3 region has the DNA TGTGCCACCAGTGATTCCGACAGGATGGGGAATTCACCCCTCCACTTT. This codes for CATSDSDRMGNSPLHF.

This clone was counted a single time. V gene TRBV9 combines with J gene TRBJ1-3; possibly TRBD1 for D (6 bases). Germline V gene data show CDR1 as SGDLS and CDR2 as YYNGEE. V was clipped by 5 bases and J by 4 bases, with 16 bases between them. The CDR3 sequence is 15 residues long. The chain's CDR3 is CASSEYDGTGNTIYF. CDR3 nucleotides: TGTGCCAGCAGTGAGTACGACGGGACAGGAAACACCATATATTTT.

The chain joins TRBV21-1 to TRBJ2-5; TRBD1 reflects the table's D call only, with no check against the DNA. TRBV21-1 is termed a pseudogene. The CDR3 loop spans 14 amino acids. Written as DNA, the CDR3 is TGTGCCAGCAGCGGGGGCAGGGGGCTAAAGACCCAGTACTTC. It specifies CASSGGRGLKTQYF.

The CDR3 reads CASSPTSGSGTYEQYF. In nucleotides, the CDR3 is TGTGCCAGCAGCCCTACGAGCGGGTCAGGGACCTACGAGCAGTACTTC. The V and J genes are TRBV3-1 (or the pseudogene TRBV3-2) and TRBJ2-7; weak D call: TRBD2 (6 bases). This CDR3 contains 16 residues. V gave up 4 bases and J gave up 2 bases, with 18 bases separating them. CDR1 and CDR2 from the germline V gene are LGHDT and YNNKEL (reference sequence).